The T cell receptor (beta chain) under discussion was sequenced for a study of blood T cell repertoires in COVID-19. Overall study: Samples representing acute and convalescent COVID-19 were sourced from the United States, Italy and Spain.

The germline V gene encodes CDR1 MDHEN and CDR2 SYDVKM. This CDR3 comprises 15 residues. The V segment lost 4 bases and the J segment 5 bases; nucleotides outside the gene matches: 6. Profiling relied on immunoSEQ multiplex PCR, and the TCRdb table lists in-frame clones only, not all of them. The sample includes about 69,000 clones, 70% to 90% of them seen just once. The origin of this receptor is a man aged 35 to 55 with COVID-19, enrolled during active disease. V usage is TRBV28 and J usage is TRBJ2-1, with 9 bases that match TRBD2. Material for sequencing was peripheral blood. The CDR3, as DNA: TGTGCCAGCAGTTCACCGGGACTAGCTAACAATGAGCAGTTCTTC. Its translation: CASSSPGLANNEQFF.